This entry lists 11 T cell receptor beta chains sequenced from one sample in a study of preoperative IRX-2 immunotherapy in early breast cancer. Assay: immunoSEQ multiplex PCR; the TCRdb copy retains only in-frame clones and omits some. The sample yields 34,000 or so clones, around 86% seen once. Stated treatment: preoperative locoregional IRX-2 cytokine immunotherapy. The starting material was lymph node tissue, obtained from a patient treated with IRX-2 immunotherapy. The receptors stem from a human donor with breast cancer.

The CDR3 sequence is CASGLAGGYNEQFF. The CDR3 region has the DNA TGTGCCAGCGGACTAGCGGGAGGTTACAATGAGCAGTTCTTC. This chain uses TRBV28 with TRBJ2-1; 14 bases align to TRBD2. The CDR3 has 14 residues. Germline V lookup: CDR1 MDHEN, CDR2 SYDVKM. V trimming: 8 bases; J trimming: 4 bases; junction bases outside the gene matches: 1.

The rearrangement uses TRBV30 and TRBJ2-5; D may be TRBD2 (5 bases). The CDR3 length is 12 residues. Trimming removed 3 bases at V and 5 bases at J, with 10 bases between. Germline V CDR1 and CDR2: GTSNPN, SVGIG (reference sequence). CDR3 sequence (DNA): TGTGCCTGGAGCCTAGCTGGTGAGACCCAGTACTTC. This codes for CAWSLAGETQYF.

CDR3 DNA sequence: TGTGCCAGCAGCCCCCAGGGAGGGTTTTTGGATACGCAGTATTTT. Protein: CASSPQGGFLDTQYF. The rearrangement links TRBV7-6 to TRBJ2-3, with 7 bases that match TRBD2. Germline CDR1 and CDR2: SGHVS and FNYEAQ. CDR3 length equals 15 residues. Trimming removed 5 bases from V and 6 bases from J; junction bases left unmatched: 11.

As DNA, the CDR3 is TGTGCCAGCAGTGCAGCGTCCTTCCGCGAGCAGTACTTC. Its translation: CASSAASFREQYF. This chain joins TRBV6-8 and TRBJ2-7, with D hard to call. V lost 5 bases and J 6 bases, leaving 14 bases between the germline ends. CDR1 is MNHGY and CDR2 is SAAAGT in the germline V gene. This CDR3 is 13 amino acids long.

This sequence joins TRBV18 and TRBJ2-6; D assignment may be TRBD1 or TRBD2 (5 bases each). The CDR3 totals 17 residues. Germline CDR1 is KGHSH and CDR2 is LQKENI. The V end was cut by 3 bases, the J end by 0 bases, with 12 bases between. Here the CDR3 reads CASSPVWGSSGANVLTF. The CDR3 region has the DNA TGTGCCAGCTCACCCGTTTGGGGGAGCTCTGGGGCCAACGTCCTGACTTTC.

The rearrangement uses TRBV9 and TRBJ1-6, with D unclear. The germline V gene encodes CDR1 SGDLS and CDR2 YYNGEE. V was shortened by 8 bases and J by 7 bases, with 13 bases between the two germline ends. CDR3 length equals 13 residues. CDR3 DNA: TGTGCCAGACGCCGGCAGGACAATTCACCCCTCCACTTT. Translating it yields CARRRQDNSPLHF.

The genes are TRBV11-3 and TRBJ2-3; 7 nucleotides line up with TRBD2. CDR1 SGHNT and CDR2 YENEEA come from the germline V gene. The V gene end was trimmed by 5 bases and the J gene end by 6 bases; junction bases not matched to a gene: 14. The length of the CDR3 is 16 residues. The CDR3 reads CASSPWLGGSSDTQYF. Written as DNA, the CDR3 is TGTGCCAGCAGCCCCTGGTTGGGCGGGAGTAGCGATACGCAGTATTTT.

The chain carries TRBV28 and TRBJ1-1; D remains ambiguous. V was cut by 3 bases and J by 5 bases, with 13 bases left in between. CDR3 length: 14 residues. Germline V gene data show CDR1 as MDHEN and CDR2 as SYDVKM. The CDR3 DNA reads as TGTGCCAGCAGTTTCTCCCTACATACGACTGAAGCTTTCTTT. As protein: CASSFSLHTTEAFF.

This clone was detected a few times. The rearrangement links TRBV19 to TRBJ1-5, with 8 bases lining up with TRBD1. Trimming at V came to 0 bases and at J to 5 bases, leaving 3 bases not matched to a gene. Germline V gives CDR1 LNHDA, CDR2 SQIVND (reference sequence). The length of the CDR3 is 15 residues. The CDR3 sequence: CASSIDRQGYQPQHF. The CDR3 DNA follows: TGTGCCAGTAGTATAGACAGACAGGGGTATCAGCCCCAGCATTTT.

This clone has only one observation. V usage is TRBV28 and J usage is TRBJ2-7, with D perhaps being TRBD1 or TRBD2 (5 bases each). Trimming removed 5 bases at V and 4 bases at J, with 18 bases between. Germline V gene sequence: CDR1 MDHEN, CDR2 SYDVKM. The CDR3 has 15 amino acids. CDR3 loop: CASSGDGSGLYEQYF. For the CDR3, the DNA is TGTGCCAGCAGTGGGGACGGTTCGGGGCTGTACGAGCAGTACTTC.

CDR3 sequence: CAWTSLISGNTIYF. The CDR3 region has the DNA TGTGCCTGGACCTCGCTGATCTCTGGAAACACCATATATTTT. This chain connects TRBV30 to TRBJ1-3; D remains unclear. The V end was cut by 4 bases, the J end by 0 bases, with 10 bases between. The CDR3 spans 14 residues. Per the germline V gene, CDR1 is GTSNPN and CDR2 is SVGIG (reference sequence).